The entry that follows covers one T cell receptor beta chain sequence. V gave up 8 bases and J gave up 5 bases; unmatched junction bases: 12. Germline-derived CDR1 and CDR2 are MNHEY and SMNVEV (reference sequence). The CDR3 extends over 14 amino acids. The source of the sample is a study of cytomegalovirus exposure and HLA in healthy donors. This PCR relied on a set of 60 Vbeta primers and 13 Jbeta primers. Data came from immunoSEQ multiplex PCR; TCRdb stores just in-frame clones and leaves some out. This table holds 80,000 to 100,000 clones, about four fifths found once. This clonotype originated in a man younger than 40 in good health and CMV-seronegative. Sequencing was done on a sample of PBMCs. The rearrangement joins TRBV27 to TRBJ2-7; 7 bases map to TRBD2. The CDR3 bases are TGTGCCAGCGGCTATAGCGGGTTCCAAAACGAGCAGTACTTC. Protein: CASGYSGFQNEQYF.